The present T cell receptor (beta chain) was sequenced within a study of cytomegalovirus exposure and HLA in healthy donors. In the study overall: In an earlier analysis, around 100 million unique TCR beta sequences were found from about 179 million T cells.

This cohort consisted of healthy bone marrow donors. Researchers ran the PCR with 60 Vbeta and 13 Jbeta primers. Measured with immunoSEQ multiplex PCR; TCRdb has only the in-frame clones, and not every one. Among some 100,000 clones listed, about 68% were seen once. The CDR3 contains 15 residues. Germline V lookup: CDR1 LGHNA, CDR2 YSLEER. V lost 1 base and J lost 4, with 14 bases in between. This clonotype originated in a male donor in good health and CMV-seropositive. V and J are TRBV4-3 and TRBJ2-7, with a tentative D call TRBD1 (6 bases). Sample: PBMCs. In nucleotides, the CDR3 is TGCGCCAGCAGCCAAGTGGGTAGGGGGAAGTACGAGCAGTACTTC. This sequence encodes CASSQVGRGKYEQYF.